A single sample is the source of the 22 T cell receptor beta chains below, sequenced in a study of blood T cells in healthy people across ages. Next came a second PCR, run for about 7 to 12 cycles, which used a sample-barcoded 5' primer along with a J-beta primer mix. TCRdb analysed the 5' RACE reads with MiXCR anew, one entry per CDR3 protein. Among hundreds of thousands of distinct CDR3 sequences listed, roughly a quarter were seen once. Separately, the same data were catalogued under a study of T cells of mothers and their children.

The sample taken for sequencing was blood. Receptors originate from a boy aged 2-15 years in good health.

V gene TRBV7-9 combines with J gene TRBJ2-5; 10 bases fit TRBD2. Trimming cost V 4 bases and J 3 bases; bases outside gene matches: 5. The CDR3 spans 15 residues. In germline, CDR1 is SEHNR, CDR2 FQNEAQ (reference sequence). The CDR3 DNA is TGTGCCAGCAGCTACAGCGGGGGGGCGGAAGAGACCCAGTACTTC. This translates into CASSYSGGAEETQYF.

This rearrangement joins TRBV12-3 or TRBV12-4 to TRBJ2-4; 7 bases fit TRBD1. This CDR3 region has 19 residues. V was clipped by 5 bases and J by 5 bases; unmatched bases: 21. The CDR3 region has the DNA TGTGCCAGCAGTAGTACAGGGGCGACAGGACCTGGGAGTGAAAACATTCAGTACTTC. It encodes CASSSTGATGPGSENIQYF.

The rearrangement uses TRBV7-9 and TRBJ2-5; the match to TRBD2 covers 9 bases. Per germline, CDR1 SEHNR and CDR2 FQNEAQ (reference sequence). CDR3 length equals 15 residues. Trimming at V came to 5 bases and at J to 2 bases, leaving 6 bases not matched to a gene. The CDR3 coding sequence is TGTGCCAGCAGCCCGAAGCGGGGGGCTCAAGAGACCCAGTACTTC. It yields the protein CASSPKRGAQETQYF. The full variable domain, in which reference TRBV7-9 and TRBJ2-5 provide the parts outside the CDR3, is DTGVSQNPRHKITKRGQNVTFRCDPISEHNRLYWYRQTLGQGPEFLTYFQNEAQLEKSRLLSDRFSAERPKGSFSTLEIQRTEQGDSAMYLCASSPKRGAQETQYFGPGTRLLVL.

V usage is TRBV5-6 and J usage is TRBJ2-1; D gene uncertain. The germline V and J ends were trimmed by 6 bases and 7 bases, with 17 bases remaining between them. The CDR3 runs to 14 residues. The germline V gene encodes CDR1 SGHDT and CDR2 YYEEEE. The CDR3 region has the DNA TGTGCCAGCATCCAAAGTCCCAGTTGGAATGAGCAGTTCTTC. It encodes CASIQSPSWNEQFF.

This clonotype has only a few counts. Germline is not matched at one junction end, which may reflect a read error. The rearrangement uses TRBV20-1 and TRBJ2-5; possible D gene TRBD2, 6 bases. From germline, CDR1 is DFQATT and CDR2 SNEGSKA (reference sequence). The CDR3 covers 12 residues. The CDR3 here is CSARRPGETRYF. The CDR3 DNA is TGCAGTGCTAGACGACCGGGAGAGACCCGGTACTTC.

This clonotype was seen only a few times. This rearrangement joins TRBV5-6 to TRBJ2-4; no definite D call. This CDR3 has 15 residues. The ends were cut back, 1 base at V and 1 base at J, with 9 bases in the middle. Germline V gene sequence: CDR1 SGHDT, CDR2 YYEEEE. For the CDR3, the DNA is TGTGCCAGCAGCTTGTGGCTAGGGGCCAAAAACATTCAGTACTTC. It yields the protein CASSLWLGAKNIQYF.

The chain carries TRBV5-1 and TRBJ2-5; D is possibly TRBD1 (8 bases). V lost 4 bases, J lost 1 base, and 14 bases lay in between. CDR3 length: 15 residues. Germline CDR1 reads SGHRS; CDR2 reads YFSETQ. The CDR3 loop is CASSRNRGGQETQYF. The CDR3 DNA reads as TGCGCCAGCAGCAGAAACAGGGGGGGCCAAGAGACCCAGTACTTC.

This chain connects TRBV28 to TRBJ2-7; 8 nucleotides match TRBD2. The CDR3 spans 12 residues. Germline CDR1 is MDHEN and CDR2 is SYDVKM. The trim removed 6 bases at V and 3 bases at J, leaving 1 base unmatched. CDR3 protein: CASRGTSYEQYF. For the CDR3, the DNA is TGTGCCAGCAGGGGGACTAGCTACGAGCAGTACTTC.

The chain joins TRBV25-1 to TRBJ1-2; 9 bases match TRBD1. Trimming at V came to 3 bases and at J to 4 bases, leaving 9 bases not matched to a gene. This CDR3 region has 16 residues. The V gene's germline CDR1 is MGHDK and CDR2 SYGVNS. The CDR3 loop reads CASSDWSTGGSYGYTF. Here the CDR3 DNA reads TGTGCCAGCAGTGATTGGTCGACAGGGGGTAGCTATGGCTACACCTTC.

The V and J genes are TRBV27 and TRBJ2-5; TRBD2 matches at 7 bases. The DNA end is a closer match to TRBJ2-1, so the J assignment may be wrong. Looked up from germline, CDR1 is MNHEY and CDR2 is SMNVEV (reference sequence). CDR3 length: 16 residues. DNA of the CDR3: TGTGCCAGCAATCTTAGACTAGCCGGAACCCCCAATGAGCAGTTCTTC. Translated, it gives CASNLRLAGTPNEQFF.

This clonotype occurred a few times. The chain couples TRBV3-1 to TRBJ2-7; tentative D call: TRBD2 (6 bases). CDR3 size: 14 residues. The germline V gene has CDR1 LGHDT and CDR2 YNNKEL (reference sequence). Between the trimmed V and J ends, which lost 4 bases and 6 bases, there was a span of 16 bases. CDR3 sequence: CASSRTEGLGEQYF. Written as DNA, the CDR3 is TGTGCCAGCAGCCGAACGGAGGGGTTGGGCGAGCAGTACTTC.

The rearrangement links TRBV5-1 to TRBJ2-1; 14 bases align to TRBD2. The CDR3 covers 16 residues. Unmatched junction bases numbered 3, after V lost 3 bases and J lost 4 bases. Germline loops: CDR1 SGHRS, CDR2 YFSETQ. The CDR3: CASSWGTSGGYNEQFF. CDR3 nucleotide sequence: TGCGCCAGCAGCTGGGGGACTAGCGGGGGATACAATGAGCAGTTCTTC.

V is TRBV9 and J is TRBJ2-5, with 9 bases that match TRBD2. Trimming cost V 0 bases and J 7 bases; bases outside gene matches: 7. The CDR3 totals 15 residues. The V gene's germline CDR1 is SGDLS and CDR2 YYNGEE. CDR3 nucleotides: TGTGCCAGCAGCGTAGTGGCTAGCGGGGCTGGGACCCAGTACTTC. It specifies CASSVVASGAGTQYF.

This chain uses TRBV6-5 with TRBJ2-3; D not resolved. V shed 8 bases and J shed 4 bases, with 10 bases lying between them. The germline CDR1 and CDR2 sequences are MNHEY and SVGAGI. This CDR3 has 12 residues. The CDR3 loop reads CASGRVADTQYF. Here the CDR3 DNA reads TGTGCCAGCGGCAGAGTGGCAGATACGCAGTATTTT.

In this sample, this clonotype turned up a few times. This chain connects TRBV6-6 to TRBJ2-2; D not certain. This CDR3 contains 14 residues. In germline, CDR1 is MNHNY, CDR2 SVGAGI (reference sequence). V shed 6 bases and J shed 6 bases, with 14 bases lying between them. In DNA form, the CDR3 reads TGTGCCAGCAGCCTACTCGGCGGCGCCGGGGAGCTGTTTTTT. The encoded protein is CASSLLGGAGELFF.

This clonotype has a handful of counts. The chain recombines TRBV2 with TRBJ1-4; the match to TRBD1 covers 8 bases. The CDR3 loop spans 16 amino acids. With 6 bases clipped from V and 3 bases from J, the junction kept 9 bases outside the gene matches. Germline V CDR1 and CDR2: SNHLY, FYNNEI. The CDR3 nucleotides are TGTGCCAGCAGGAGGCAGGGGGCTTCTGCTAATGAAAAACTGTTTTTT. It yields the protein CASRRQGASANEKLFF.

The V and J genes are TRBV29-1 and TRBJ2-7, with 7 positions matching TRBD1. Germline CDR1 is SQVTM and CDR2 is ANQGSEA. The ends lost 3 bases at V and 2 bases at J; junction bases unmatched: 7. The CDR3 totals 14 residues. CDR3 region: CSVDLPGTAYEQYF. The CDR3, as DNA: TGCAGCGTTGACCTCCCGGGGACAGCCTACGAGCAGTACTTC.

This clonotype has at least ten counts. This sequence joins TRBV6-4 and TRBJ2-5; 8 bases map to TRBD2. This CDR3 has 14 residues. CDR1 MRHNA and CDR2 SNTAGT come from the germline V gene. With 3 bases clipped from V and 2 bases from J, the junction kept 2 bases outside the gene matches. The chain's CDR3 is CASSESGGQETQYF. The CDR3 DNA is TGTGCCAGCAGTGAGAGCGGGGGACAAGAGACCCAGTACTTC.

This chain uses TRBV7-2 with TRBJ2-3; D perhaps matches TRBD2 (6 bases). The CDR3 consists of 15 residues. CDR1 is SGHTA and CDR2 is FQGNSA in the germline V gene. The V end was cut by 2 bases, the J end by 6 bases, with 15 bases between. In DNA form, the CDR3 reads TGTGCCAGCAGCTTACTAGCGTCCCTGCCTGATACGCAGTATTTT. Translated, it gives CASSLLASLPDTQYF.

CDR3 nucleotides: TGTGCCAGCAGTTTAGAGGGGGCATGGAGTGGCTACACCTTC. It encodes CASSLEGAWSGYTF. The chain joins TRBV28 to TRBJ1-2; TRBD1 aligns across 7 bases. J gave up 7 bases and V 2 bases, and 7 bases lay outside the gene matches. Germline V gene sequence: CDR1 MDHEN, CDR2 SYDVKM. The CDR3 runs to 14 residues.

As regards this clonotype: The germline gene is not matched at one end of the junction; a read error may be the cause. The CDR3 protein is CANSQGASYEQYF. The CDR3 region has the DNA TGCGCCAACAGCCAAGGGGCCTCCTACGAGCAGTACTTC. The genes are TRBV4-3 and TRBJ2-1, with a possible D match to TRBD1 (5 bases). The end of the DNA is better explained by TRBJ2-7, so the J call may be wrong. Germline CDR1 reads LGHNA; CDR2 reads YSLEER. The CDR3 spans 13 residues.

The chain has TRBV28 and TRBJ1-2; D is possibly TRBD1 (5 bases). The CDR3 spans 14 residues. The germline CDR1 and CDR2 sequences are MDHEN and SYDVKM. V gave up 3 bases and J gave up 2 bases, with 10 bases separating them. CDR3 nucleotides: TGTGCCAGCAGTTTCGTCAGGGCAAACTATGGCTACACCTTC. Translated, it gives CASSFVRANYGYTF.